The entry below gives a single T cell receptor (beta chain) sequence along with its context. Its recognized antigen is unknown. Base-call qualities are not available, and no considerably larger clone is one nucleotide away. CDR1 SGHDT and CDR2 YYEEEE are derived from the germline V gene. Trimming takes 4 bases from V and 5 bases from J, and the germline ends sit 21 bases apart. The CDR3, from cysteine to phenylalanine, totals 16 residues. Only the CDR3 DNA is retained, 48 bases long and in frame from the first base. The CDR3 regions of human TCRbeta chains were analyzed by immunosequencing. The authors processed their data as follows. Repertoire TCRs were checked for matches against a reference library of SARS-CoV-2-specific TCRs that had been generated using the MIRA antigen-specificity platform. Breadth meant the fraction of unique TCRs that were SARS-CoV-2-associated, whereas depth meant the fraction of total T cells that were SARS-CoV-2-associated. Using the MIRA data, every spike-specific TCR was mapped to the spike region that the TCR reacted to and assigned to either a CD4 or a CD8 class. Log10-transformed breadth and depth values were compared by one-way ANOVA with Sidak's multiple comparisons tests. In TCRdb, the immuneACCESS table is reduced to in-frame sequences with V and J assigned. These tables do not hold every clone; where another copy was compared, an unresolved V gene accounts for under half, and the others remain unexplained. Clone size and V and J calls were adopted from that table, with D and trimming inferred from the DNA. Recorded for this sample are fewer than 150,000 clones; 90% of them occurred a single time. Roughly 3.6% of the sample is in the top ten clones.

The sample's time point label is to be understood as: baseline before first vaccination. The vaccinee samples were drawn from two UK trials, COV001 and COV002, one of which was a single-blind randomized controlled phase 2/3 trial testing AZD1222 (ChAdOx1 nCoV-19) in healthy adults. For TCRbeta chain sequencing, PBMC samples were collected from trial participants at day 0 and at day 28 after the second dose. This record comes from a study of T cell responses to AZD1222 COVID-19 vaccine (dated by TCRdb to the early 2020s). Turning to the overall study: AZD1222 recipients whose second dose came at about 4 weeks and those whose second dose came at about 12 weeks were combined into one group, since spike-specific TCR depth and breadth did not differ between the two schedules. Trial participants were enrolled into age subgroups of 18-55, 56-69 and 70-plus years, which contained around 140, 26 and 57 TCR-sequenced participants, respectively. TCR sequencing covered 230 to 250 trial participants: roughly 200 given two doses of AZD1222 and 26 given two doses of MenACWY control vaccine. Study-wide conclusions, independent of this receptor: In the small 56-69-year group, the increase in depth fell short of significance, most likely because of low power. Epitopes outside the regions mutated in the B.1.351 and B.1.1.7 variants were reportedly recognized by nearly half of the unique spike-specific TCRs. Because no day 14 peak-response samples were available, the repertoires could be characterized only after the peak T cell response. Spike-specific TCR breadth and depth rose significantly after two AZD1222 doses compared with day 0 and with MenACWY recipients. The vaccine-associated CD4 TCRs covered the entire spike protein, and the dominant responses fell in regions 160-218 and 743-854. Participants were mostly white British and included more females than males, and it was suggested by the authors that clonal diversity may have been underestimated. Only five or six AZD1222 recipients were SARS-CoV-2 seropositive at baseline, limiting conclusions about previously exposed vaccinees.

The chain is assembled from TRBV5-6 and TRBJ1-1, and TRBD1 may be the D gene, going by 5 matching bases. This receptor was obtained from an adult in good health. This specimen was peripheral blood, taken on day 0 of AZD1222 vaccination. The DNA sequence is given as TGTGCCAGCAGCGGCACTGGTTGGGGGAGGGTGACTGAAGCTTTCTTT. This encodes CASSGTGWGRVTEAFF.